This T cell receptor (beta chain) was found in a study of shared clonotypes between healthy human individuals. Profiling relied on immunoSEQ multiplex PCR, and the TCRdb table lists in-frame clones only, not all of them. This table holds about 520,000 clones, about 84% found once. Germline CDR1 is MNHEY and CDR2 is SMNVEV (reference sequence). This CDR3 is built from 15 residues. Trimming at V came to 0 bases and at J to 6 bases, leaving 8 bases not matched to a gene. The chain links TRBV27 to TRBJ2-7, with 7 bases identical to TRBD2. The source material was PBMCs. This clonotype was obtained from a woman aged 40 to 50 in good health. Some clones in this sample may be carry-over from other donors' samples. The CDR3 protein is CASSLSKGSGGEQYF. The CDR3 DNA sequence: TGTGCCAGCAGTTTATCGAAAGGGTCGGGGGGCGAGCAGTACTTC.